This T cell receptor beta chain appears in the sequencing data of a study of OX40 agonist ivuxolimab in advanced cancers. Germline CDR1 SGHRS, CDR2 YFSETQ. V lost 4 bases, J lost 2 bases, and 10 bases lay in between. CDR3 length equals 14 residues. TCRdb keeps only in-frame clones here, not all; method: immunoSEQ multiplex PCR. The data contain about 36,000 clones, approximately 76% of them seen just once; the ten biggest clones take up roughly a quarter. This specimen was CD4+ or CD8+ T cells sorted from blood, taken in a trial of the OX40 agonist ivuxolimab. This chain connects TRBV5-1 to TRBJ2-1; D remains ambiguous. This receptor was taken from an adult with an advanced solid tumor such as melanoma, head and neck, liver or kidney cancer. The CDR3 protein is CASSPAEAYNEQFF. The DNA for the CDR3 is TGCGCCAGCAGCCCGGCCGAGGCCTACAATGAGCAGTTCTTC. Looking up the rest from reference TRBV5-1 and TRBJ2-1 gives the full variable domain: KAGVTQTPRYLIKTRGQQVTLSCSPISGHRSVSWYQQTPGQGLQFLFEYFSETQRNKGNFPGRFSGRQFSNSRSEMNVSTLELGDSALYLCASSPAEAYNEQFFGPGTRLTVL.